This T cell receptor beta chain was recovered during a study of T cells after yellow fever vaccination (dated by TCRdb to about 2019). About the full investigation: The SMART-Seq v4 Ultra Low Input RNA kit was used to prepare libraries from fractions with low cell numbers. Bulk TCR alpha and beta repertoires were sequenced longitudinally to track T-cell clones before and after primary and booster YFV17D yellow fever vaccination. Two healthy male donors made up the cohort, one aged 18 to 30 years and the other aged 30 to 40 years. Blood was drawn at multiple timepoints before and after primary and secondary immunization, with bulk PBMC replicates and cell subsets isolated.

A note on this clonotype: There is no known antigen for this receptor. The input lacks base qualities; no much larger clone sits a single base away.

The CDR3 goes from the cysteine to the phenylalanine over 12 residues. The entry retains the CDR3 DNA only, 36 bases that are in frame from base 1. The trim is 3 bases for V and 0 bases for J, with a gap of 2 bases between the germline ends. The germline V gene (reference sequence) sets CDR1 to GTSNPN and CDR2 to SVGIG. The treatment or condition tag for this specimen amounts to: live attenuated yellow fever vaccine strain. Two biological replicates of bulk PBMCs were collected at each blood-draw timepoint. PBMCs were isolated from peripheral blood using a standard Ficoll-Paque protocol. RNA was extracted with TriZol from bulk PBMCs, CD4 and CD8 fractions, and dextramer-positive and dextramer-negative fractions. What the study reported, not specific to this receptor: Computational filtering was needed because FACS-sorted repertoires could contain abundant contaminating clonotypes from the bulk population. A small share of clonotypes was detected in both CD4 and CD8 compartments, with the overlap likely arising from convergent recombination. After the booster, most clones that had expanded after primary vaccination were detected again (nearly 98% of CD4 and around nine tenths of CD8), suggesting broad maintenance of memory. Because only a couple of donors were included in the study, the extent to which the findings can be generalized is limited. The secondary T-cell response was found to be weaker but faster than the primary response, with a peak reached on day 5 rather than on day 15.

TCR cDNA was synthesized by 5'RACE template switching, through which a universal primer site and unique molecular identifiers were introduced. Priming of cDNA synthesis was performed from both the TCR alpha and TCR beta constant segments. Library amplification involved two PCR steps, and the second step added sample barcodes and sequencing adapters. Sequencing of libraries was done on Illumina HiSeq 2500 (2x100 bp) or NovaSeq (2x150 bp). On the study's bioinformatics: MIGEC handled demultiplexing of reads and collapsing into UMI consensus sequences, while MiXCR performed V(D)J alignment. Using edgeR on replicate PBMC samples, clonotypes were called vaccine-responding if FDR was below 0.01 and the log2 fold change was above 5 up to day 15. Each bulk clonotype received a CD4 or CD8 identity based on whether the sequenced CD4 or CD8 repertoire contained that clonotype at higher abundance. In-frame beta chains were kept once TCRdb had trimmed the public reads at Q25 with fastp and called clones with MiXCR. CDR3 protein sequences are deduplicated, and each keeps its most common genes and DNA. The V and J calls were not made by the authors but by TCRdb's processing. In this sample the table shows some 350,000 distinct CDR3 sequences, more than 5.5% of which occur a single time. The top ten clones comprise 15% of the sample.

The chain is made from TRBV30 and TRBJ2-2; the D segment cannot be called with confidence. The sequenced sample was PBMCs, obtained 5 days after the yellow fever booster vaccination. This TCR derives from a man in his thirties or forties who received the YFV17D yellow fever vaccine. The nucleotide sequence reads as follows: TGTGCCTGGAGAGCGAACACCGGGGAGCTGTTTTTT. This translates into CAWRANTGELFF.